The 4 T cell receptor beta chains in this list originate from one sample, sequenced in a study of shared clonotypes between healthy human individuals. Sequenced by immunoSEQ multiplex PCR; TCRdb stores in-frame clones only, minus some. This sample carries around 1,100,000 clones, around 77% of them seen once, and the ten largest clones take 0.89%. Sequencing was carried out using memory CD4+ T cells from PBMCs. As to subset: CD45RA-negative fraction. These receptors were taken from a man between 18 and 29 years old in good health. Some clones in this sample may be carry-over from other donors' samples.

The chain has TRBV30 and TRBJ2-1, with TRBD2 identical over 12 bases. There are 13 residues in the CDR3. CDR1 is GTSNPN, CDR2 SVGIG, per germline (reference sequence). Trimming cost V 4 bases and J 5 bases; bases outside gene matches: 0. The chain's CDR3 is CAWTSGRDNEQFF. DNA of the CDR3: TGTGCCTGGACTAGCGGGAGGGACAATGAGCAGTTCTTC.

The chain couples TRBV6-1 to TRBJ2-4; D gene uncertain. Trimming cost V 4 bases and J 6 bases, with 7 bases left between them. The germline CDR1 and CDR2 sequences are MNHNS and SASEGT. The CDR3 length is 12 residues. The CDR3 here is CASSVLGNIQYF. The CDR3 coding sequence is TGTGCCAGCAGTGTATTGGGAAACATTCAGTACTTC.

CDR3 in amino acids: CASSPLSGRTDTQYF. DNA for the CDR3: TGTGCCAGCTCACCTCTTTCCGGGCGGACAGATACGCAGTATTTT. J is TRBJ2-3 and V is TRBV18, with unresolved D. The CDR3 runs 15 residues. The germline CDR1 and CDR2 sequences are KGHSH and LQKENI. V lost 3 bases and J lost 3, with 13 bases in between.

This rearrangement joins TRBV28 to TRBJ1-5, with D perhaps matching TRBD1 (5 bases). The V gene's germline CDR1 is MDHEN and CDR2 SYDVKM. V lost 6 bases to trimming and J lost 0 bases, with 12 bases between them. CDR3 size: 15 residues. CDR3 region: CASRTPGISNQPQHF. The CDR3 region has the DNA TGTGCCAGCAGGACTCCAGGGATTAGCAATCAGCCCCAGCATTTT.